One TCR beta chain is described in this entry. Its antigen remains unknown. The sample is drawn from a study of OX40 agonist ivuxolimab in advanced cancers. Points from the study as a whole: Antigen targets of the expanded peripheral T cells went undetermined. Among the least clonally expanded were partial responders at 0.1-3.0 mg/kg.

Sequencing used immunoSEQ multiplex PCR; TCRdb keeps in-frame clones, though not all of them. The profile covers around 45,000 clones, with roughly 90% appearing a single time and 7.8% taken by the ten largest. The sequenced sample was CD4+ or CD8+ T cells sorted from blood, obtained in a trial of the OX40 agonist ivuxolimab. The TCR was taken from an adult with an advanced solid tumor such as melanoma, head and neck, liver or kidney cancer.

The CDR3 DNA sequence: TGTGCCACCGGGGGGGTTCCCCCCTACGAGCAGTACTTC. Encoded protein: CATGGVPPYEQYF. The V gene is TRBV27, the J gene TRBJ2-5; TRBD2 matches 8 bases. The J call may be mistaken, given a closer DNA end match to TRBJ2-7. CDR1 MNHEY and CDR2 SMNVEV come from the germline V gene (reference sequence). The CDR3 is 13 amino acids.